This T cell receptor beta chain was captured in a study of tumor-infiltrating lymphocytes in primary liver carcinoma. This clonotype was counted a few times. The target antigen is unknown. Study conclusions and caveats: The study found only about 8-24% of top clones in all five tumor regions. Whereas tumor region pairs overlapped more, tumor-adjacent and tumor-blood pairs overlapped less. Against blood, tumors held a significantly higher top-250-clone fraction (p = 0.039).

The approximately 17-34 mg bulk tissue piece was not sorted before simultaneous RNA and DNA extraction. The cohort consisted of patients whose primary liver carcinoma was surgically resected. TCR beta cDNA was prepared out of roughly 520 ng total RNA by means of a constant-region primer. Three-round nested multiplex PCR performed with slightly modified ARM-PCR produced the TCR beta libraries. A C-beta reverse primer and TRBV1-TRBV30 forward primers served in each of the first two PCR rounds, at 10 cycles apiece. TCRdb reprocessed the multiplex PCR reads via MiXCR and lists one record per CDR3 protein. Seen here are approximately 100,000 distinct CDR3 sequences, around 71% observed once, and the top ten hold roughly 12%. Germline-derived CDR1 and CDR2 are MDHEN and SYDVKM. The CDR3 has 13 residues. The ends were cut back, 6 bases at V and 3 bases at J, with 11 bases in the middle.

The chain couples TRBV28 to TRBJ1-2; D may be TRBD1 (5 bases). Sequenced material: liver tumor tissue from sampling region 2. Subset in this sample: tumor region T2, inferior pole. This sequence was found in a woman aged 55-70 years with primary liver carcinoma and hepatitis B virus infection. The CDR3 protein is CASRRDSYYGYTF. In nucleotides, the CDR3 is TGTGCCAGCAGGAGAGACAGCTACTATGGCTACACCTTC.